This is a list of T cell receptor beta chains from one sample in a study of shared clonotypes between healthy human individuals. Measured with immunoSEQ multiplex PCR; TCRdb has only the in-frame clones, and not every one. The repertoire consists of about 2.1 million clones, with about 93% occurring once and the leading ten covering around 1.8%. Source material: naive CD8+ T cells from PBMCs. The receptor set was obtained from a young man in good health. Some clones in this sample may be carry-over from other donors' samples. CDR3s include the opening cysteine and the closing phenylalanine or tryptophan. D genes are given only for firm matches. Clone size appears in some rows only: once, few, many, or a class for an expanded clone.

NA,TRBJ2-3,TRBV27,few,TGTGCCAGCAGTCCAAGCACAGATACGCAGTATTTT,CASSPSTDTQYF
NA,TRBJ1-1,TRBV30,NA,TGTGCCTGGAGTGTATTGAGGGAAGGCACTGAAGCTTTCTTT,CAWSVLREGTEAFF
NA,TRBJ2-1,TRBV7-9,NA,TGTGCCAGCAGCTTTCCAAGCGACCGCAGTTACAATGAGCAGTTCTTC,CASSFPSDRSYNEQFF
NA,TRBJ2-1,TRBV27,NA,TGTGCCAGCAGTTTATCCCGGGGGAGCTCCTACAATGAGCAGTTCTTC,CASSLSRGSSYNEQFF
TRBD1,TRBJ1-2,TRBV7-9,NA,TGTGCCAGCAGCCCCCCTGGGACAGTCGCTGGCTACACCTTC,CASSPPGTVAGYTF
TRBD1,TRBJ2-5,TRBV28,NA,TGTGCCAGCAGGCGCCGGGACAGGGAGACCCAGTACTTC,CASRRRDRETQYF
TRBD2,TRBJ2-3,TRBV29-1,NA,TGCAGCGTTGCCTCCGTAGTTGCGGGGGGAGGGGCAGATACGCAGTATTTT,CSVASVVAGGGADTQYF
NA,TRBJ2-5,TRBV19,NA,TGTGCCAGTAGCTACGGGGGGACCCAGTACTTC,CASSYGGTQYF
TRBD1,TRBJ2-2,TRBV19,NA,TGTGCCAGTAGTGGGGACAGGGGGTTCACCGGGGAGCTGTTTTTT,CASSGDRGFTGELFF
NA,TRBJ1-2,TRBV6-4,NA,TGTGCCAGCAGTGACTTCCCGGGGGGCGTCGTCTATGGCTACACCTTC,CASSDFPGGVVYGYTF
NA,TRBJ1-4,TRBV19,NA,TGTGCCAGTAGTATGCCAGGGTACGATGAAAAACTGTTTTTT,CASSMPGYDEKLFF